Following are 15 T cell receptor beta chains from one sample sequenced in a study of T-cell reconstitution after alpha-beta-depleted transplantation in children. The authors prepared the TCRbeta library with unique molecular identifiers. TCRdb ran MiXCR on the PCR reads and lists one entry per CDR3 protein. The profile shows 550,000 to 800,000 distinct CDR3 sequences, around 13% of them singletons. The source material was PBMCs, sampled before TCRalphabeta/CD19-depleted stem cell transplant. The receptors stem from a girl aged 2 to 10 with congenital amegakaryocytic thrombocytopenia, due to receive a stem cell transplant.

The chain couples TRBV7-8 to TRBJ2-5; D remains ambiguous. Germline V gives CDR1 SGHVS, CDR2 FQNEAQ. The CDR3 runs to 14 residues. Trimming pared 5 bases from V and 0 bases from J, leaving 10 bases between. In nucleotides, the CDR3 is TGTGCCAGCAGCCCCATAAACCACCAAGAGACCCAGTACTTC. Residues: CASSPINHQETQYF.

The J gene is TRBJ2-3, the V gene TRBV5-1; the D gene is possibly TRBD1 (5 bases). The CDR3 runs 14 residues. The germline V gene encodes CDR1 SGHRS and CDR2 YFSETQ. V dropped 0 bases and J dropped 2 bases, with 7 bases sitting between them. CDR3 DNA sequence: TGCGCCAGCAGCTTGGAGGGGCACACAGATACGCAGTATTTT. Its protein is CASSLEGHTDTQYF.

This chain uses TRBV5-1 with TRBJ1-1; the D is unclear. The germline CDR1 and CDR2 sequences are SGHRS and YFSETQ. The V gene lost 1 base and the J gene lost 6 bases, with 16 bases spanning the gap. The CDR3 has 15 amino acids. The CDR3 nucleotides read TGCGCCAGCAGCTTGAATCCTCGGTCTAGCTCTGAAGCTTTCTTT. Translating gives CASSLNPRSSSEAFF.

This clonotype was seen only a few times. The rearrangement uses TRBV20-1 and TRBJ1-2, with unresolved D. The length of the CDR3 is 13 residues. Germline-derived CDR1 and CDR2 are DFQATT and SNEGSKA (reference sequence). Trimming took 6 bases from V and 3 from J, leaving 14 bases between them. The CDR3 here is CSASGGVHYGYTF. The CDR3 DNA reads TGCAGTGCCTCCGGCGGGGTACACTATGGCTACACCTTC.

This clonotype was observed at least ten times. The rearrangement joins TRBV20-1 to TRBJ2-1; the match to TRBD2 covers 10 bases. The CDR3 length is 13 residues. The ends lost 3 bases at V and 6 bases at J; junction bases unmatched: 2. Looked up from germline, CDR1 is DFQATT and CDR2 is SNEGSKA (reference sequence). The CDR3: CSARGTSVNEQFF. The CDR3 DNA reads TGCAGTGCTAGGGGGACTAGCGTCAATGAGCAGTTCTTC.

This chain joins TRBV12-3 or TRBV12-4 and TRBJ1-6, with TRBD1 identical over 9 bases. The junction had 4 bases not matched to a gene; V was cut back by 1 base and J by 9 bases. The CDR3 runs 15 residues. CDR3 in amino acids: CASSLEGQGSSPLHF. For the CDR3, the DNA is TGTGCCAGCAGTTTAGAGGGACAGGGTTCTTCACCCCTCCACTTT.

This clonotype turned up a few times. The gene calls are TRBV7-6 and TRBJ2-2; D unresolved. The CDR3 has 12 amino acids. The V and J ends lost 2 bases and 8 bases respectively, with 6 bases between them. Per germline, CDR1 SGHVS and CDR2 FNYEAQ. The CDR3 DNA follows: TGTGCCAGCAGCTTACTGCTTGGGGAGCTGTTTTTT. This gives the protein CASSLLLGELFF.

The CDR3 spells CASSFDRTIGTQYF. The DNA for the CDR3 is TGTGCCAGCAGCTTTGACAGAACTATCGGCACCCAGTACTTC. The chain links TRBV12-3 or TRBV12-4 to TRBJ2-5; D is possibly TRBD1 (5 bases). This CDR3 has 14 residues. Trimming cost V 6 bases and J 8 bases, with 19 bases left between them.

This clonotype was counted between two and nine times. One junction end disagrees with the germline gene, perhaps due to a read error. The V gene is TRBV6-1, the J gene TRBJ2-5, with D tentatively TRBD2 (5 bases). The CDR3 runs 14 residues. Germline values: CDR1 MNHNS, CDR2 SASEGT. The CDR3 spells CASTEHRAGETQYF. CDR3 in DNA: TGTGCCAGCACTGAACATCGGGCGGGAGAGACCCAGTACTTC.

This clonotype was recorded only once. The chain recombines TRBV20-1 with TRBJ2-1; TRBD1 aligns across 10 bases. Germline CDR1 and CDR2: DFQATT and SNEGSKA (reference sequence). This CDR3 has 19 amino acids. Trimming cost V 5 bases and J 0 bases; bases outside gene matches: 16. The CDR3 DNA is TGCAGTGCTCGTATCCGGGACAGGGGACACCCTAGCTCCTACAATGAGCAGTTCTTC. It yields the protein CSARIRDRGHPSSYNEQFF.

This clonotype was detected many times. The V and J genes are TRBV12-3 or TRBV12-4 and TRBJ1-1; the D gene is possibly TRBD1 (6 bases). The length of the CDR3 is 15 residues. V lost 6 bases, J lost 1 base, and 15 bases lay in between. CDR3 nucleotides: TGTGCCAGCAGCGCTACTTTAGGGGGGAACACTGAAGCTTTCTTT. This codes for CASSATLGGNTEAFF.

There are many counts of this clonotype. V gene TRBV7-9 combines with J gene TRBJ2-2; TRBD1 agrees at 7 bases. CDR3 length: 16 residues. Trimming cost V 5 bases and J 0 bases; bases outside gene matches: 6. The germline gives CDR1 SEHNR, CDR2 FQNEAQ (reference sequence). The CDR3: CASSRRQGANTGELFF. Here the CDR3 DNA reads TGTGCCAGCAGCCGACGACAGGGAGCGAACACCGGGGAGCTGTTTTTT.

This clonotype came up many times. The V and J genes are TRBV11-2 and TRBJ2-1, with TRBD1 identical over 7 bases. The CDR3 has 16 residues. Germline assignment: CDR1 SGHAT and CDR2 FQNNGV. The junction had 16 bases not matched to a gene; V was cut back by 5 bases and J by 9 bases. The CDR3 is CASSDHRGLGHGEQFF. CDR3 coding DNA: TGTGCCAGCAGCGATCATAGGGGGCTGGGGCATGGTGAGCAGTTCTTC.

The CDR3 sequence is CASSSGQYDEAFF. The DNA for the CDR3 is TGTGCCAGCAGCTCGGGACAGTACGATGAAGCTTTCTTT. This chain links TRBV5-8 with TRBJ1-1; 7 nucleotides match TRBD1. Germline CDR1 is SGHTS and CDR2 is YDEGEE. Losses at the gene ends were 3 bases for V and 7 bases for J; bases not matched to a gene: 6. The CDR3 sequence is 13 residues long.

The table lists this clonotype with a few counts. CDR3 DNA sequence: TGTGCCAGCTCACCACCTACTAGCGGGAGAAATGAGCAGTTCTTC. Translated: CASSPPTSGRNEQFF. The chain employs TRBV18 and TRBJ2-1; 11 bases fit TRBD2. Unmatched junction bases numbered 2, after V lost 0 bases and J lost 7 bases. Germline V gene lookup returns CDR1 KGHSH and CDR2 LQKENI. This CDR3 is built from 15 residues.